Presented here are 25 T cell receptor beta chains from one specimen sequenced in a study of blood T cell repertoires in COVID-19. Data came from immunoSEQ multiplex PCR; TCRdb stores just in-frame clones and leaves some out. The table has tens of thousands of clones, 85% to 90% seen once. Source material: peripheral blood. The source is a human donor in a cohort sampled during active COVID-19.

The rearrangement joins TRBV6-5 to TRBJ2-1, with 10 bases aligning to TRBD2. Losses at the gene ends were 7 bases for V and 7 bases for J; bases not matched to a gene: 7. CDR1 is MNHEY, CDR2 SVGAGI, per germline. This CDR3 spans 14 amino acids. This chain's CDR3 is CASKPGLATNEQFF. The CDR3 DNA is TGTGCCAGCAAACCGGGACTAGCGACAAATGAGCAGTTCTTC.

CDR3 in DNA: TGTGCCAGCAGTTTTGGGCAGGGCTATGGCTACACCTTC. Amino acids: CASSFGQGYGYTF. J is TRBJ1-2 and V is TRBV28; D is perhaps TRBD1 (5 bases). Germline V CDR1 and CDR2: MDHEN, SYDVKM. V was clipped by 3 bases and J by 4 bases, with 9 bases between them. This CDR3 is 13 amino acids long.

The V call is TRBV4-2, the J call TRBJ1-4; no clear D. In germline, CDR1 is LGHNA, CDR2 YNFKEQ. This CDR3 contains 14 residues. V was cut by 5 bases and J by 5 bases, with 12 bases left in between. CDR3 in DNA: TGTGCCAGCAGCTACAGCCAGAGCAATGAAAAACTGTTTTTT. Translated, it gives CASSYSQSNEKLFF.

The rearrangement links TRBV15 to TRBJ2-1, with TRBD2 identical over 7 bases. The germline V gene encodes CDR1 LNHNV and CDR2 YYDKDF (reference sequence). The length of the CDR3 is 17 residues. The V and J ends lost 5 bases and 2 bases, in that order; junction bases with no gene match: 12. CDR3 region: CATSPLDGGEAYNEQFF. CDR3 bases: TGTGCCACCAGCCCCCTTGATGGGGGGGAGGCCTACAATGAGCAGTTCTTC.

CDR3 sequence: CASSLSLGLREQYF. CDR3 sequence (DNA): TGTGCCAGCAGTTTATCCCTGGGGCTCCGGGAGCAGTACTTC. V and J are TRBV28 and TRBJ2-7; D is possibly TRBD1 (5 bases). The CDR3 extends over 14 amino acids. Trimming took 1 base from V and 7 from J, leaving 14 bases between them. CDR1 and CDR2 from the germline V gene are MDHEN and SYDVKM.

The V call is TRBV28, the J call TRBJ2-1, with TRBD2 matching over 11 bases. CDR1 MDHEN and CDR2 SYDVKM come from the germline V gene. Trimming took 4 bases from V and 5 from J; bases not matched to a gene: 7. CDR3 length: 16 amino acids. The CDR3 loop is CASSSRTSGLHNEQFF. The CDR3 nucleotides read TGTGCCAGCAGTTCCCGGACTAGCGGGCTACACAATGAGCAGTTCTTC.

CDR3 DNA: TGCGCCAGCAGTCCCCAGGGGTACTCTTCTAACTATGGCTACACCTTC. This encodes CASSPQGYSSNYGYTF. This chain uses TRBV10-2 with TRBJ1-2, with D possibly matching TRBD1 (6 bases). Germline loops: CDR1 WSHSY, CDR2 SAAADI. V lost 5 bases, J lost 0 bases, and 16 bases lay in between. CDR3 length: 16 residues.

The chain couples TRBV5-4 to TRBJ1-6; the match to TRBD1 covers 7 bases. J was trimmed by 5 bases and V by 4 bases; bases with no gene match: 3. CDR3 length: 14 residues. Germline V gives CDR1 SGHNT, CDR2 YYREEE (reference sequence). The CDR3 bases are TGTGCCAGCAGCACGGGACAGAATAATTCACCCCTCCACTTT. Translation gives CASSTGQNNSPLHF.

The chain combines TRBV19 with TRBJ1-4, with 8 bases fitting TRBD1. Germline trimming cut 3 bases from V and 10 bases from J; bases unmatched to any gene: 10. The germline gives CDR1 LNHDA, CDR2 SQIVND (reference sequence). The CDR3 length is 15 residues. This chain's CDR3 is CASSISPGQVGKLFF. DNA for the CDR3: TGTGCCAGTAGTATTTCGCCGGGACAGGTCGGAAAACTGTTTTTT.

This sequence joins TRBV18 and TRBJ1-2, with 9 bases fitting TRBD1. Losses at the gene ends were 3 bases for V and 5 bases for J; bases not matched to a gene: 1. The CDR3 contains 13 residues. Germline V gene lookup returns CDR1 KGHSH and CDR2 LQKENI. The CDR3, as DNA: TGTGCCAGCTCACCCGACAGGGGGTATGGCTACACCTTC. Encoded protein: CASSPDRGYGYTF.

This chain joins TRBV5-1 and TRBJ1-2; possibly TRBD1 for D (6 bases). The CDR3 totals 14 residues. Between the trimmed V and J ends, which lost 4 bases and 4 bases, there was a span of 14 bases. The germline CDR1 and CDR2 sequences are SGHRS and YFSETQ. The CDR3 region has the DNA TGCGCCAGCAGCGAGGGGGAGTGGGGCTATGGCTACACCTTC. It is translated as CASSEGEWGYGYTF. Filled out from reference TRBV5-1 and TRBJ1-2, the complete variable domain reads KAGVTQTPRYLIKTRGQQVTLSCSPISGHRSVSWYQQTPGQGLQFLFEYFSETQRNKGNFPGRFSGRQFSNSRSEMNVSTLELGDSALYLCASSEGEWGYGYTFGSGTRLTVV.

The V and J genes are TRBV7-2 and TRBJ2-1, with unresolved D. Deletions cut 1 base from V and 5 bases from J, with 3 bases between. This CDR3 comprises 12 residues. Per germline, CDR1 SGHTA and CDR2 FQGNSA. CDR3 loop: CASSLGNNEQFF. CDR3 DNA sequence: TGTGCCAGCAGCTTAGGTAACAATGAGCAGTTCTTC.

V usage is TRBV19 and J usage is TRBJ1-5; D remains unclear. The germline V gene has CDR1 LNHDA and CDR2 SQIVND (reference sequence). The CDR3 loop spans 15 amino acids. V gave up 4 bases and J gave up 1 base, with 11 bases separating them. The CDR3 DNA sequence: TGTGCCAGTAGTAGAACCCTATACAGCAATCAGCCCCAGCATTTT. Protein: CASSRTLYSNQPQHF.

V is TRBV5-4 and J is TRBJ2-1, with D maybe TRBD1 (6 bases). The CDR3 is made up of 14 amino acids. Germline V gives CDR1 SGHNT, CDR2 YYREEE (reference sequence). The V and J ends lost 0 bases and 8 bases respectively, with 12 bases between them. This CDR3 reads CASSLAQGKYEQFF. In DNA form, the CDR3 reads TGTGCCAGCAGCTTGGCACAGGGTAAGTATGAGCAGTTCTTC.

This rearrangement joins TRBV6-5 to TRBJ1-2, with D perhaps TRBD1 (5 bases). Germline V gene data show CDR1 as MNHEY and CDR2 as SVGAGI. This CDR3 contains 13 residues. V lost 0 bases and J 8 bases, leaving 10 bases between the germline ends. In DNA form, the CDR3 reads TGTGCCAGCAGTTACTCGGTGGGGCGCGGCTACACCTTC. Its translation: CASSYSVGRGYTF.

This sequence joins TRBV19 and TRBJ2-5, with 8 bases lining up with TRBD2. The J segment lost 3 bases and the V segment lost 2 bases, leaving 5 bases of the junction unmatched. The CDR3 runs to 15 residues. CDR1 and CDR2 from the germline V gene are LNHDA and SQIVND (reference sequence). The CDR3 region is CASSILGREEETQYF. The CDR3, as DNA: TGTGCCAGTAGTATACTAGGGCGGGAGGAAGAGACCCAGTACTTC.

V is TRBV6-6 and J is TRBJ2-1; 7 bases line up with TRBD2. With 6 bases clipped from V and 0 bases from J, the junction kept 5 bases outside the gene matches. Germline-derived CDR1 and CDR2 are MNHNY and SVGAGI (reference sequence). This CDR3 comprises 15 residues. CDR3 nucleotide sequence: TGTGCCAGCAGCAGAATAGCGGGCTCCTACAATGAGCAGTTCTTC. Translating gives CASSRIAGSYNEQFF.

The chain links TRBV25-1 to TRBJ1-2, with a possible D match to TRBD1 (6 bases). The CDR3 sequence is 14 residues long. Per the germline V gene, CDR1 is MGHDK and CDR2 is SYGVNS. The germline V and J ends were trimmed by 3 bases and 2 bases, with 10 bases remaining between them. This CDR3 reads CASSEGAANYGYTF. The CDR3, as DNA: TGTGCCAGCAGTGAGGGGGCGGCGAACTATGGCTACACCTTC.

The J gene is TRBJ2-6, the V gene TRBV5-6; D is perhaps TRBD1 (6 bases). The CDR3 sequence is 18 residues long. The germline CDR1 and CDR2 sequences are SGHDT and YYEEEE. V gave up 4 bases and J gave up 0 bases, with 17 bases separating them. The CDR3 bases are TGTGCCAGCAGCCTCGGACAGCGTCAGTTCTCTGGGGCCAACGTCCTGACTTTC. Protein: CASSLGQRQFSGANVLTF.

This clone was seen only once. J is TRBJ1-2 and V is TRBV5-1; 11 bases align to TRBD1. J lost 4 bases, V lost 1 base, and 9 bases had no gene match. There are 17 residues in the CDR3. In germline, CDR1 is SGHRS, CDR2 YFSETQ. CDR3 in DNA: TGCGCCAGCAGCTTGAACTCCGGGACAGGGGGTGTCTATGGCTACACCTTC. As protein: CASSLNSGTGGVYGYTF.

The chain couples TRBV18 to TRBJ1-5, with TRBD1 as a possible D gene (5 bases). Per germline, CDR1 KGHSH and CDR2 LQKENI. Trimming took 2 bases from V and 5 from J, leaving 7 bases between them. CDR3 length equals 13 residues. CDR3 region: CASSPSGYQPQHF. As DNA, the CDR3 is TGTGCCAGCTCACCATCAGGGTATCAGCCCCAGCATTTT.

This chain links TRBV10-3 with TRBJ1-3, with TRBD1 identical over 8 bases. Germline V lookup: CDR1 ENHRY, CDR2 SYGVKD. The CDR3 is made up of 14 amino acids. J gave up 4 bases and V 10 bases, and 9 bases lay outside the gene matches. The CDR3 DNA is TGTGCCACCCAGGACAGGGAGATAGGAAACACCATATATTTT. Protein product: CATQDREIGNTIYF.

The chain links TRBV9 to TRBJ2-2; 13 positions agree with TRBD2. V lost 4 bases, J lost 5 bases, and 8 bases stayed unmatched. The CDR3 contains 17 residues. Germline values: CDR1 SGDLS, CDR2 YYNGEE. The CDR3 nucleotides are TGTGCCAGCAGCCCCGGGACTAGCGGGACGAGGACCGGGGAGCTGTTTTTT. As protein: CASSPGTSGTRTGELFF.

This clone was seen just once. The V call is TRBV19, the J call TRBJ2-1; D is undetermined. The ends were cut back, 7 bases at V and 0 bases at J, with 16 bases in the middle. Germline lookup yields CDR1 LNHDA and CDR2 SQIVND (reference sequence). The CDR3 totals 16 residues. In DNA form, the CDR3 reads TGTGCCAGTAAAATCGAAGCGCGAGCCTCCTACAATGAGCAGTTCTTC. Translating gives CASKIEARASYNEQFF.

The chain carries TRBV9 and TRBJ1-2, with 11 positions matching TRBD1. The trim removed 1 base at V and 5 bases at J, leaving 4 bases unmatched. Germline values: CDR1 SGDLS, CDR2 YYNGEE. This CDR3 comprises 15 residues. The CDR3 loop is CASSVTGTGGYGYTF. The CDR3 nucleotides are TGTGCCAGCAGCGTAACCGGGACAGGGGGGTATGGCTACACCTTC.